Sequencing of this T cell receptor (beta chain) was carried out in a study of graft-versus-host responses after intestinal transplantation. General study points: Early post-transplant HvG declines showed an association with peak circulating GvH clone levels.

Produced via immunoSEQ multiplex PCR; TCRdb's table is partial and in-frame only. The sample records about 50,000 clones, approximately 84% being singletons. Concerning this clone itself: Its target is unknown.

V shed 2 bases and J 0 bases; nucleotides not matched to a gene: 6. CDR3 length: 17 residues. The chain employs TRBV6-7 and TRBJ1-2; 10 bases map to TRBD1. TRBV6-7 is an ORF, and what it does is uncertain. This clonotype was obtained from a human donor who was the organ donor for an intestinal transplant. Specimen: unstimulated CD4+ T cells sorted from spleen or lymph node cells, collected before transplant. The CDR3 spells CASSYPTDRGPNYGYTF. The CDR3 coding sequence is TGTGCCAGCAGTTACCCGACCGACAGGGGGCCTAACTATGGCTACACCTTC.